Listed here is a single T cell receptor beta chain. Antigen unknown. This record belongs to a study of T cell responses to AZD1222 COVID-19 vaccine. Libraries were prepared by immunoSEQ multiplex PCR; TCRdb keeps only in-frame clonotypes and omits some of them. The sample lists tens of thousands of clones, around three quarters seen once, with about 50% in the top ten. Looked up from germline, CDR1 is GTSNPN and CDR2 is SVGIG (reference sequence). V was trimmed by 4 bases and J by 7 bases, leaving 17 bases between them. CDR3 length: 13 residues. Study-level points and caveats: Clonal diversity may have been underestimated, and the donors were mostly white British, with more females than males.

This rearrangement joins TRBV30 to TRBJ2-7; D may be TRBD1 or TRBD2 (5 bases each). The sample consisted of peripheral blood, taken 28 days after the second AZD1222 dose. This TCR was recovered from an adult who received the AZD1222 COVID-19 vaccine. CDR3 region: CAWKTERTWEQYF. The CDR3 coding sequence is TGTGCCTGGAAGACGGAGCGGACATGGGAGCAGTACTTC.